A selection of T cell receptor beta chains follows, all from one sample in a study of cytomegalovirus exposure and HLA in healthy donors. Sequenced by immunoSEQ multiplex PCR; TCRdb stores in-frame clones only, minus some. The profile covers 160,000 or so clones, with approximately 82% appearing a single time and approximately 1.5% taken by the ten largest. The sample comprised PBMCs. These receptors were obtained from a male donor in good health and CMV-seronegative. Both conserved end residues are part of each CDR3. Fields, in order: V gene, J gene, D gene, clone size, CDR3 DNA, CDR3 protein. D genes are given only for firm matches. Clone size is not always given. Where it is, it says once, few, many or a class for expanded clones.

V: TRBV28
J: TRBJ2-6
D: TRBD1
size: -
DNA: TGTGCCAGCAGCTCCGGGACAGGGGGATGGGGGGCCAACGTCCTGACTTTC
CDR3: CASSSGTGGWGANVLTF

V: TRBV29-1
J: TRBJ1-1
D: TRBD1
size: -
DNA: TGCAGCGCTCCAGGACAGGAGAACACTGAAGCTTTCTTT
CDR3: CSAPGQENTEAFF

V: TRBV5-1
J: TRBJ2-6
D: -
size: once
DNA: TGCGCCAGCAGTGGGAGCTCTGGGGCCAACGTCCTGACTTTC
CDR3: CASSGSSGANVLTF

V: TRBV28
J: TRBJ1-4
D: TRBD1
size: -
DNA: TGTGCCAGCAGTTTAGGGGACAGGGCCGAAAAACTGTTTTTT
CDR3: CASSLGDRAEKLFF

V: TRBV5-4
J: TRBJ2-7
D: -
size: few
DNA: TGTGCCAGCAGCTTGGGTGGAGGAGTAAGCGAGCAGTACTTC
CDR3: CASSLGGGVSEQYF

V: TRBV28
J: TRBJ1-2
D: TRBD1
size: -
DNA: TGTGCCAGCAACGGAAGGATCGGGACAGGGGCCTATGGCTACACCTTC
CDR3: CASNGRIGTGAYGYTF

V: TRBV9
J: TRBJ2-1
D: -
size: -
DNA: TGTGCCAGCAGCAGATCCGGGAACTACAATGAGCAGTTCTTC
CDR3: CASSRSGNYNEQFF

V: TRBV6-6
J: TRBJ1-1
D: -
size: -
DNA: TGTGCCAGCAGTTTAAGTAGGGGCACTGAAGCTTTCTTT
CDR3: CASSLSRGTEAFF

V: TRBV7-2
J: TRBJ2-5
D: TRBD2
size: -
DNA: TGTGCCAGCAGCTTGTCGAGGTCGGGGGGAGTAAAGACCCAGTACTTC
CDR3: CASSLSRSGGVKTQYF

V: TRBV28
J: TRBJ1-1
D: -
size: -
DNA: TGTGCCAGCAGTCCCCACCCAGTTGAAGCTTTCTTT
CDR3: CASSPHPVEAFF

V: TRBV2
J: TRBJ2-7
D: -
size: -
DNA: TGTGCCAGCAGTGAAGCCGGACAGCCCGAGCAGTACTTC
CDR3: CASSEAGQPEQYF

V: TRBV7-9
J: TRBJ2-7
D: TRBD2
size: once
DNA: TGTGCCAGCAGTCGGACTAGCGGGGGTTCCTACGAGCAGTACTTC
CDR3: CASSRTSGGSYEQYF

V: TRBV6-1
J: TRBJ1-2
D: TRBD1
size: -
DNA: TGTGCCAGCAGTGAAGTGGGGACAGGAAAATATGGCTACACCTTC
CDR3: CASSEVGTGKYGYTF

V: TRBV11-2
J: TRBJ1-2
D: -
size: -
DNA: TGTGCCAGCAGCTTAGATTCAGCGGCCTATGGCTACACCTTC
CDR3: CASSLDSAAYGYTF

V: TRBV6-1
J: TRBJ2-5
D: -
size: -
DNA: TGTGCCAGCAGAGGGGGGGTTCTGGAGACCCAGTACTTC
CDR3: CASRGGVLETQYF

V: TRBV27
J: TRBJ1-1
D: -
size: few
DNA: TGTGCCAGCAGTCCGTCGGGTGGGTTTATCGTCACTGAAGCTTTCTTT
CDR3: CASSPSGGFIVTEAFF

V: TRBV5-4
J: TRBJ1-6
D: TRBD1
size: once
DNA: TGTGCCAGCAGCTGGGGCAGAGGACAGGGTAATAATTCACCCCTCCACTTT
CDR3: CASSWGRGQGNNSPLHF

V: TRBV15
J: TRBJ2-7
D: -
size: -
DNA: TGTGCCACCAGCAGAGGGGCAGGGGCCTACGAGCAGTACTTC
CDR3: CATSRGAGAYEQYF

V: TRBV14
J: TRBJ1-6
D: -
size: -
DNA: TGTGCCAGCAGCCAAGAGACAGTTAATTCACCCCTCCACTTT
CDR3: CASSQETVNSPLHF

V: TRBV5-4
J: TRBJ2-7
D: -
size: -
DNA: TGTGCCAGCAGCTTCTGGCCCAGCTCCTACGAGCAGTACTTC
CDR3: CASSFWPSSYEQYF

V: TRBV5-6
J: TRBJ2-7
D: -
size: -
DNA: TGTGCCAGCAGCTTGAGGCGGACTCCTGTCTACGAGCAGTACTTC
CDR3: CASSLRRTPVYEQYF

V: TRBV2
J: TRBJ1-1
D: -
size: few
DNA: TGTGCCTACCGGGGGTCCCCATTCAGTGAAGCTTTCTTT
CDR3: CAYRGSPFSEAFF

V: TRBV11-1
J: TRBJ2-7
D: TRBD2
size: few
DNA: TGTGCCAGCAGCTTAGCCACCGGGACTAGCGGTTACGGGCAGTACTTC
CDR3: CASSLATGTSGYGQYF

V: TRBV18
J: TRBJ1-1
D: -
size: -
DNA: TGTGCCAGCTCACCTGGAGAATGGGAGAGCACTGAAGCTTTCTTT
CDR3: CASSPGEWESTEAFF

V: TRBV19
J: TRBJ2-2
D: -
size: -
DNA: TGTGCCAGTAGTATTGGTGGGACAAGAAACACCGGGGAGCTGTTTTTT
CDR3: CASSIGGTRNTGELFF

V: TRBV7-2
J: TRBJ2-5
D: TRBD1
size: -
DNA: TGTGCCAGCAGCCACCGTCCCGGGACAGGCGTGGAGACCCAGTACTTC
CDR3: CASSHRPGTGVETQYF

V: TRBV28
J: TRBJ2-7
D: -
size: -
DNA: TGTGCCAGCAGTTTAAGCAGCGGATACGAGCAGTACTTC
CDR3: CASSLSSGYEQYF

V: TRBV5-4
J: TRBJ1-1
D: -
size: -
DNA: TGTGCCAGCAGCTTGTCACATGAAGCTTTCTTT
CDR3: CASSLSHEAFF

V: TRBV18
J: TRBJ2-3
D: -
size: -
DNA: TGTGCCAGCTCACGAACAGCTTTCTCAGACACAGATACGCAGTATTTT
CDR3: CASSRTAFSDTDTQYF

V: TRBV19
J: TRBJ2-1
D: TRBD2
size: -
DNA: TGTGCCAGTAGTCTCACTAGCGGGAGTTTCGATGAGCAGTTCTTC
CDR3: CASSLTSGSFDEQFF

V: TRBV10-3
J: TRBJ1-1
D: -
size: -
DNA: TGTGCCATCAGTGACCAGGGGAACACTGAAGCTTTCTTT
CDR3: CAISDQGNTEAFF

V: TRBV9
J: TRBJ2-3
D: TRBD1
size: once
DNA: TGTGCCAGCAGCGCAGACAGGGGGCCCACAGATACGCAGTATTTT
CDR3: CASSADRGPTDTQYF

V: TRBV5-1
J: TRBJ1-1
D: TRBD1
size: -
DNA: TGCGCCAGCAGCTTGCTGGCAGGGGGTGACACTGAAGCTTTCTTT
CDR3: CASSLLAGGDTEAFF

V: TRBV7-3
J: TRBJ1-6
D: -
size: -
DNA: TGTGCCAGCAGCCCCCTTCCGAGGGCGCAAAATTCACCCCTCCACTTT
CDR3: CASSPLPRAQNSPLHF

V: TRBV5-4
J: TRBJ2-1
D: -
size: -
DNA: TGTGCCAGCAGCTTGACGATACGAGCTTTTAATGAGCAGTTCTTC
CDR3: CASSLTIRAFNEQFF

V: TRBV6-5
J: TRBJ2-1
D: TRBD2
size: once
DNA: TGTGCCAGCAGTTCCCGCGGGAGGGGGACTGAGCAGTTCTTC
CDR3: CASSSRGRGTEQFF

V: TRBV6-1
J: TRBJ2-1
D: TRBD2
size: -
DNA: TGTGCCAGCAGTGAGAGGCGGGAGCGGCATGAGCAGTTCTTC
CDR3: CASSERRERHEQFF

V: TRBV6-1
J: TRBJ2-1
D: TRBD2
size: -
DNA: TGTGCCAGCGGGTGGGGGGGCTACAATGAGCAGTTCTTC
CDR3: CASGWGGYNEQFF

V: TRBV6-4
J: TRBJ1-1
D: TRBD1
size: -
DNA: TGTGCCAGCAGCAAAGAGCGACAGGGCACGGGCACTGAAGCTTTCTTT
CDR3: CASSKERQGTGTEAFF

V: TRBV30
J: TRBJ2-7
D: TRBD1
size: -
DNA: TGTGCCTGGAGTGCCGGGACAGGCAGGGACGAGCAGTACTTC
CDR3: CAWSAGTGRDEQYF

V: TRBV19
J: TRBJ1-2
D: -
size: -
DNA: TGTGCCAGTAGTATAGAGGGGGGACCCTATGGCTACACCTTC
CDR3: CASSIEGGPYGYTF

V: TRBV6-6
J: TRBJ2-7
D: -
size: few
DNA: TGTGCCAGCACCCTAAAGCCATACCTTGCCTACGAGCAGTACTTC
CDR3: CASTLKPYLAYEQYF

V: TRBV5-1
J: TRBJ2-5
D: -
size: once
DNA: TGCGCCAGCAGCTTGGTCCAGGGCCAAGAGACCCAGTACTTC
CDR3: CASSLVQGQETQYF

V: TRBV6-5
J: TRBJ1-1
D: TRBD1
size: -
DNA: TGTGCCAGCAGTCTCGGACAGGACACTGAAGCTTTCTTT
CDR3: CASSLGQDTEAFF

V: TRBV30
J: TRBJ1-5
D: TRBD1
size: -
DNA: TGTGCCTGGAACGGACCGGGACAGGGGAGCAATCAGCCCCAGCATTTT
CDR3: CAWNGPGQGSNQPQHF

V: TRBV6-5
J: TRBJ1-2
D: -
size: -
DNA: TGTGCCAGCAGCCCCCGGAGGGACTCTAACTATGGCTACACCTTC
CDR3: CASSPRRDSNYGYTF

V: TRBV7-8
J: TRBJ2-5
D: -
size: -
DNA: TGTGCCAGCAGCTTAGCGAGGCTGGCCCAGTACTTC
CDR3: CASSLARLAQYF

V: TRBV4-2
J: TRBJ2-7
D: TRBD2
size: -
DNA: TGTGCCAGCAGCCTAGGGACTAGCGGCAACTACGAGCAGTACTTC
CDR3: CASSLGTSGNYEQYF

V: TRBV4-2
J: TRBJ1-5
D: -
size: once
DNA: TGTGCCAGCAGCCGGGGGGATCAGCCCCAGCATTTT
CDR3: CASSRGDQPQHF